This TCR beta chain was found in a study of PD-L1 blockade in urothelial cancer. Here immunoSEQ multiplex PCR was the method, and the copy in TCRdb shows in-frame clones only, minus some. The sample holds approximately 90,000 clones, 90% seen once. Time point defined: pretreatment peripheral blood. Between the trimmed V and J ends, which lost 1 base and 8 bases, there was a span of 11 bases. Germline values: CDR1 MDHEN, CDR2 SYDVKM. This CDR3 is 13 amino acids long. This receptor was obtained from a man aged 55 to 70 with urothelial cancer. Sequences were derived from PBMCs, sampled around atezolizumab (anti-PD-L1) treatment. The V gene is TRBV28, the J gene TRBJ1-1; D possibly corresponds to TRBD1 (5 bases). CDR3 residues: CASSLFQGSEAFF. In nucleotides, the CDR3 is TGTGCCAGCAGTTTATTTCAGGGATCGGAAGCTTTCTTT.